This T cell receptor (beta chain) was profiled in a study of regulatory T cells in long-lasting Graves disease (dated by TCRdb to the early 2020s). About the investigation overall: In the newly diagnosed Graves' disease group, patients had been taking antithyroid drugs for less than 3 months. Peripheral blood TCR sequencing and RNA sequencing compared persistent Graves' disease patients with newly diagnosed Graves' disease patients. The study was conducted in China and was registered as a clinical trial. A total of around 35 samples were covered by TCR sequencing, comprising some 13 persistent and around 20 newly diagnosed Graves' disease patients.

This clonotype was seen ten or more times. The clone's antigen remains unknown. No base-level quality is on record; no much larger clone is a single base apart. The sample's time point label, decoded: newly diagnosed GD, antithyroid drugs for less than 3 months. For both TCR sequencing and RNA sequencing, RNA was extracted from PBMCs in TRIzol. The diagnosis of Graves' disease was made according to American Thyroid Association guidelines. Recruitment of patients was carried out at an endocrinology department in Xi'an, China. Each patient gave roughly 8.4 milliliters of peripheral blood, collected in an EDTA anticoagulant tube. Ficoll Paque Plus density gradient separation was used to isolate PBMCs, and no further T cell sorting was done. An Agilent 2100 Bioanalyzer and agarose gel were used to assess RNA quality, and a NanoDrop 2000 was used to measure RNA concentration. Preparation of the library involved multiplex PCR. Sequenced on an Illumina HiSeq 4000. iRepertoire HTBI primers and Arm-PCR amplification of CDR3 regions were used to construct TCR beta libraries. Before sequencing, the PCR products underwent gel purification. As for the authors' bioinformatics: A total of fewer than 65 TRBV and some 15 TRBJ segments were identified across samples and were used for gene usage analysis of CDR3 amino acid clonotypes. COPE and FqMerger were used to merge filtered high-quality paired reads into contigs. BLAST was used to align contigs to IMGT TRBV, TRBD and TRBJ reference genes, and CDR3 was defined according to IMGT. Any clonotype with a frequency above 0.1% was counted as a highly expanded clone. Shannon entropy was used to measure repertoire diversity, and the Gini coefficient was used to measure V-J evenness. Public clonotypes were defined as clonotypes shared by more than one individual. TCRdb reprocessed the public reads (quality trimming at Q25 with fastp, clone calling with MiXCR) and kept in-frame beta chains. Merged by CDR3 protein, the rows form single entries marked with the most common genes and DNA. The authors' filters were not applied to this entry. The sample table lists approximately 400,000 distinct CDR3 sequences, 14% to 15% of them with a count of one. The ten most abundant clones make up roughly 8% of the sample.

The investigation overall reported the following: Sequencing and analysis were restricted to the TCR beta chain. The small sample size was acknowledged by the authors as a limitation that may reduce accuracy. More public clonotypes were shared among persistent patients (approximately 3,000) than among newly diagnosed patients (roughly 1,000). Compared with newly diagnosed patients, persistent Graves' disease patients had lower TCR Shannon entropy and fewer highly expanded clones, which suggests clonal expansion. Peripheral blood alone was examined, since thyroid tissue, which constituted the primary lesion, could not be accessed.

Another study also made use of these data, one on T cells in Graves' hyperthyroidism and ophthalmopathy. The second study also describes: Stable Graves' hyperthyroidism was defined as no progression to ophthalmopathy during 18 months of follow-up. Hyperthyroidism patients were aged 18 to 65 years and newly diagnosed, with disease duration of less than 2 months. Exclusion was applied to patients with uncontrolled infections, other autoimmune diseases, pregnancy or lactation. Diagnoses relied on clinical symptoms, serum thyroxine and TRAb, thyroid ultrasound and orbital computed tomography. A first-round RT-PCR of the TCR CDR3 used the HTBI primer set with the Qiagen OneStep RT-PCR kit. Most expanded thyroid clonotypes (frequency above 0.001) were also found in blood, which suggests that blood repertoires may mirror thyroid immune responses. A 13 V-J signature model separated ophthalmopathy from stable hyperthyroidism, with around 90% sensitivity and approximately 81% specificity in cross-validation and 80%/75% in testing. In validation, the model predicted progression to ophthalmopathy with around 71% sensitivity and 72% to 75% specificity, a median of about 6.7 months before onset. To identify distinguishing TCR V-J signatures, a discovery cohort of around 100 patients was used, comprising 43 with Graves' ophthalmopathy and 57 with stable Graves' hyperthyroidism. Prospective prediction of ophthalmopathy was tested in an independent validation cohort consisting of some 19 hyperthyroidism patients and over 15 patients who later progressed to ophthalmopathy. The 85 to 100 discovery patients were randomly split 7:3 into training and test sets. The study also compared thyroid tissue and blood T-cell repertoires from 6 or 7 Graves' hyperthyroidism patients. Once sampling was done, hyperthyroidism patients were given methimazole at a starting dose of 30 mg daily, whereas ophthalmopathy patients were given high-dose intravenous methylprednisolone. Libraries were constructed in a second round of multiplex PCR, after which size selection and purification were performed. Sequencing of the libraries was done on an Illumina HiSeq2000 using paired-end 100 bp reads. SOAPnuke was used to process the raw data, with reads discarded if the reads contained adapters or uncalled bases, had a mean Phred below 15, or lacked an exact constant-primer or identifier match. High-quality paired reads were merged with COPE v1.2.5, and unique nucleotide sequences were defined as clonotypes. MiTCR v1.1 was used to align clonotypes to the IMGT TRBV, TRBD and TRBJ reference segments. Analysis was restricted to V-J combinations with a frequency above 0.0001, which covered 98% to 99.2% of repertoires. The TCS score was defined as the ratio of F50 (clonal expansion) to E x V (chaos), calculated using BLOSUM62-based TCRdist between CDR3 peptides within each V-J. Welch's t-statistics and random forest reduced roughly 540 V-J features to 13, which were used in a naive Bayes classifier (R e1071). No statistical method was used to set the sample size in advance, and investigators knew the group allocation. According to the paper, TCR Vbeta CDR3 sequencing was carried out on around 140 peripheral blood samples, which came from 40 to 45 ophthalmopathy, under 85 hyperthyroidism and approximately 17 progressor patients.

This specimen consisted of peripheral blood mononuclear cells (PBMCs), obtained at new diagnosis, from a patient treated with antithyroid drugs. This TCR came from a woman between 40 and 55 years old with Graves disease. Donor details come from another sample of the same person, matched by shared clones.

In nucleotide form, the sequence is TGCAGTGCTAGTGCGACCGGGACCGGGGAGCTGTTTTTT. Its product reads: CSASATGTGELFF. The chain is assembled from TRBV20-1 and TRBJ2-2; the D gene is not confidently resolved. The CDR3 starts with the cysteine, ends with the phenylalanine, and has 13 residues. Kept here is only the CDR3 DNA, which spans 39 bases and is read in frame from base 1. V loses 3 bases, J loses 5 bases, and the germline ends lie 10 bases apart. The germline V gene (reference sequence) specifies DFQATT as CDR1 and SNEGSKA as CDR2.